This is a list of T cell receptor beta chains from one sample in a study of shared clonotypes between healthy human individuals. This table comes from immunoSEQ multiplex PCR, and its TCRdb copy is limited to in-frame clones, with some not included. Among more than 2 million clones listed, approximately 94% were seen once. The sequencing sample was made of naive CD4+ T cells sorted from blood. The receptors derive from a man younger than 35 in good health. The CDR3 runs from the conserved cysteine through the conserved F or W. The D gene is left open where the match is weak. Clone size appears in some rows only: once, few, many, or a class for an expanded clone.

17,TRBJ1-5,TRBV4-1,-,-,CASSHGPGVSLDQPQHF,TGCGCCAGCAGCCACGGGCCGGGGGTTAGCTTGGATCAGCCCCAGCATTTT
14,TRBJ1-1,TRBV9,-,-,CASSALMGGTEAFF,TGTGCCAGCAGCGCCTTGATGGGGGGCACTGAAGCTTTCTTT
14,TRBJ2-2,TRBV7-2,-,-,CASSSSANTGELFF,TGTGCCAGCAGCTCTTCAGCGAACACCGGGGAGCTGTTTTTT
18,TRBJ2-1,TRBV4-1,-,TRBD1,CASSQERGRTGAHNEQFF,TGCGCCAGCAGCCAAGAAAGGGGTAGGACAGGGGCACACAATGAGCAGTTCTTC
16,TRBJ2-5,TRBV7-2,-,-,CASSLGQLSWGETQYF,TGTGCCAGCAGCTTAGGGCAGCTTTCTTGGGGGGAGACCCAGTACTTC
17,TRBJ2-3,TRBV2,-,TRBD2,CASSEALGLAGTDTQYF,TGTGCCAGCAGTGAAGCGCTTGGACTAGCGGGCACAGATACGCAGTATTTT
13,TRBJ2-1,TRBV27,-,-,CASRPNSGDEQFF,TGTGCCAGCAGACCGAACTCTGGGGATGAGCAGTTCTTC
13,TRBJ2-5,TRBV5-1,once,TRBD1,CASSHRGGETQYF,TGCGCCAGCAGCCACAGGGGTGGAGAGACCCAGTACTTC
15,TRBJ2-3,TRBV10-2,-,-,CASSRQPGSVDTQYF,TGCGCCAGCAGTCGACAACCGGGATCCGTTGATACGCAGTATTTT
15,TRBJ1-1,TRBV5-6,-,TRBD1,CASSSSGTGGHEAFF,TGTGCCAGCAGCTCTTCCGGGACAGGGGGACACGAAGCTTTCTTT
16,TRBJ1-1,TRBV12-5,once,TRBD1,CASGPGQGASNTEAFF,TGTGCTAGTGGTCCAGGACAGGGGGCCTCAAACACTGAAGCTTTCTTT
14,TRBJ2-1,TRBV7-9,-,-,CASQEGSSYNEQFF,TGTGCCAGCCAGGAAGGAAGCTCCTACAATGAGCAGTTCTTC